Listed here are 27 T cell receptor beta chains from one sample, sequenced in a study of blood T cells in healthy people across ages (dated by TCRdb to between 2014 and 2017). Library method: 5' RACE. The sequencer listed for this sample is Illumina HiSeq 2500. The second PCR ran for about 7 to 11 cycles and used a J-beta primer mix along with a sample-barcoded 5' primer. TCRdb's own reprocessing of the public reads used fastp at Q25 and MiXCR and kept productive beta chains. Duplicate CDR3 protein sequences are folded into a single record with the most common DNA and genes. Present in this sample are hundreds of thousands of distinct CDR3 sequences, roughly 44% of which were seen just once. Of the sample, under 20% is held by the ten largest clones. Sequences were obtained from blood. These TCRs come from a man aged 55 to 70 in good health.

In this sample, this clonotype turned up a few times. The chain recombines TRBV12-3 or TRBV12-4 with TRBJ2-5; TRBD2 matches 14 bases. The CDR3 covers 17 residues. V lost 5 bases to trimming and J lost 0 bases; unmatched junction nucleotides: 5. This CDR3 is CASSPGTSGGYQETQYF. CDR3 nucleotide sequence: TGTGCCAGCAGTCCCGGGACTAGCGGGGGATACCAAGAGACCCAGTACTTC.

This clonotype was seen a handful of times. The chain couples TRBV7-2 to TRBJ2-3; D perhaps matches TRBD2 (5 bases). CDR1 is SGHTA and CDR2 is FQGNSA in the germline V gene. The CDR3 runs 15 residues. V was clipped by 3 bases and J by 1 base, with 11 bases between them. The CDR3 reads CASSFQRVRTDTQYF. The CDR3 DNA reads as TGTGCCAGCAGCTTTCAGAGGGTTCGCACAGATACGCAGTATTTT.

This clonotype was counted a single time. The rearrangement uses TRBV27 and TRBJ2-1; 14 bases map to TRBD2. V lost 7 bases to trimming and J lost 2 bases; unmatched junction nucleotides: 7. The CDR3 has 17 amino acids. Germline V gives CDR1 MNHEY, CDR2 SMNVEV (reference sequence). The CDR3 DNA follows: TGTGCCAGCACTCGACTAGCGGGGGGGCCCCCCTACAATGAGCAGTTCTTC. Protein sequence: CASTRLAGGPPYNEQFF.

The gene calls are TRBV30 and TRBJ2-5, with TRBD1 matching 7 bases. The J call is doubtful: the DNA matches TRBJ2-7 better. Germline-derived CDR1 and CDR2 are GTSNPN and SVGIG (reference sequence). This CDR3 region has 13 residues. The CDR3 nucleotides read TGTGCCTGGAGTAAGGGGGCCTTACACGAGCAGTACTTC. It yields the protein CAWSKGALHEQYF.

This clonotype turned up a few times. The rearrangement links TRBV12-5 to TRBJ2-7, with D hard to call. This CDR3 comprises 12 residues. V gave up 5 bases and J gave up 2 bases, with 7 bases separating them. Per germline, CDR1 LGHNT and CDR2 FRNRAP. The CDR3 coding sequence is TGTGCTAGTGGTATTGAGGCCTACGAGCAGTACTTC. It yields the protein CASGIEAYEQYF.

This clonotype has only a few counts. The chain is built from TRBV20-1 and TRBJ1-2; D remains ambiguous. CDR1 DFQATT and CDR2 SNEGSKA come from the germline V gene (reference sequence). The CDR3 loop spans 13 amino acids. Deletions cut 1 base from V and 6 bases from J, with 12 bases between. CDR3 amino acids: CSARVGRVNGYTF. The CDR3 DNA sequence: TGCAGTGCTAGAGTGGGTAGGGTGAATGGCTACACCTTC.

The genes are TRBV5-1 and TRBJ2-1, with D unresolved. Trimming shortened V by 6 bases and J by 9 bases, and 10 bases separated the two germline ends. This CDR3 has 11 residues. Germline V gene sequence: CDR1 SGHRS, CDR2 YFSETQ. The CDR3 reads CASTIASEQFF. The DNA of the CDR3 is TGCGCCAGCACCATAGCCAGTGAGCAGTTCTTC.

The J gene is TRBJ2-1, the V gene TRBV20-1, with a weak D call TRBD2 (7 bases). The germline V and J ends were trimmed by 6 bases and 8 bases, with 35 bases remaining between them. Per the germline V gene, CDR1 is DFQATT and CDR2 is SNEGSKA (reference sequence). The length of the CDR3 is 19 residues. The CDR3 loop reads CSAPRFGQISFEGGDEQFF. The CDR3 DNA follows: TGCAGTGCCCCCCGGTTTGGGCAGATCAGCTTCGAAGGGGGGGATGAGCAGTTCTTC.

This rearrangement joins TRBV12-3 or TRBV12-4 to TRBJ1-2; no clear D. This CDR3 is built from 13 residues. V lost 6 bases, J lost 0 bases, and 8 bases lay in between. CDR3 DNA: TGTGCCAGCAGACTGCAAGCTAACTATGGCTACACCTTC. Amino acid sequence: CASRLQANYGYTF.

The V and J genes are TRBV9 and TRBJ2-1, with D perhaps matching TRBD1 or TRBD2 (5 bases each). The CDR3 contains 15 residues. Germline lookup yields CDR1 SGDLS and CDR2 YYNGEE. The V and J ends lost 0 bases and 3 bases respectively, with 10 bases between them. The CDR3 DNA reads TGTGCCAGCAGCGTAGTGGTGGGGGACTACAATGAGCAGTTCTTC. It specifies CASSVVVGDYNEQFF.

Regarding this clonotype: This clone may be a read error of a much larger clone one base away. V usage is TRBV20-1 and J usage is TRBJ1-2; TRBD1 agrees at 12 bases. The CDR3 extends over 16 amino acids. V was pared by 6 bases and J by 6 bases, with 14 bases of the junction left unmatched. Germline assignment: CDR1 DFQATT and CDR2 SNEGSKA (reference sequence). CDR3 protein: CSATLTGTGGHHGYTF. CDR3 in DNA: TGCAGTGCAACATTAACCGGGACAGGGGGCCATCATGGCTACACCTTC.

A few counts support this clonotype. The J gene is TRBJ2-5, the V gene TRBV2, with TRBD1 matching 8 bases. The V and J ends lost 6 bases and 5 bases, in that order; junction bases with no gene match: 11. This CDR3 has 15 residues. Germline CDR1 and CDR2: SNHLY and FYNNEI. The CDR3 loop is CASREDRAGWETQYF. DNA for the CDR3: TGTGCCAGCAGGGAGGACAGGGCGGGTTGGGAGACCCAGTACTTC.

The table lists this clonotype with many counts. The CDR3 DNA reads TGCAGCGTCACTAGAGTACTCGCTGGGGAGCAGTACTTC. Translating it yields CSVTRVLAGEQYF. This chain links TRBV29-1 with TRBJ2-7; D may be TRBD2 (5 bases). V dropped 6 bases and J dropped 7 bases, with 19 bases sitting between them. Germline lookup yields CDR1 SQVTM and CDR2 ANQGSEA. The CDR3 extends over 13 amino acids.

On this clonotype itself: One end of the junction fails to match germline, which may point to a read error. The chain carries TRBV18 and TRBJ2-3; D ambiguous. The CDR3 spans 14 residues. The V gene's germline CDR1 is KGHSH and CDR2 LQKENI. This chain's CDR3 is CASSHGPDTDTQYF. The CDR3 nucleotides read TGTGCAAGCTCTCACGGACCCGACACAGATACGCAGTATTTT.

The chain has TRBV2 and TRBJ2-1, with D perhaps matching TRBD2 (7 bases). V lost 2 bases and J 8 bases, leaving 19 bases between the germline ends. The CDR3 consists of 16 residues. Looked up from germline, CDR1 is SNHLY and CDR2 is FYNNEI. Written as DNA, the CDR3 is TGTGCCAGCAGTGAAAGTGAGGGGGGCGGGGGCGATGAGCAGTTCTTC. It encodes CASSESEGGGGDEQFF. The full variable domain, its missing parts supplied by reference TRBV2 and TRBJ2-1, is EPEVTQTPSHQVTQMGQEVILRCVPISNHLYFYWYRQILGQKVEFLVSFYNNEISEKSEIFDDQFSVERPDGSNFTLKIRSTKLEDSAMYFCASSESEGGGGDEQFFGPGTRLTVL.

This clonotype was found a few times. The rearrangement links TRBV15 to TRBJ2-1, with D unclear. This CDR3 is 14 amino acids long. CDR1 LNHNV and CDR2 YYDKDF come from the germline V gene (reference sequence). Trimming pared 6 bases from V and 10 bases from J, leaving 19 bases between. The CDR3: CATSNGPQTGEQFF. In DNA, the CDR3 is TGTGCCACCAGTAACGGACCCCAAACGGGCGAGCAGTTCTTC.

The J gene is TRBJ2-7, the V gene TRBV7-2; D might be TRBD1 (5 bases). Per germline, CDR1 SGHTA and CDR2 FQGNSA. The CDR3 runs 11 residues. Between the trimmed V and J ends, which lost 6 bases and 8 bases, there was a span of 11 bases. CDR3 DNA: TGTGCCAGCAGGCTAGGGGATAAGCAGTACTTC. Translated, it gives CASRLGDKQYF.

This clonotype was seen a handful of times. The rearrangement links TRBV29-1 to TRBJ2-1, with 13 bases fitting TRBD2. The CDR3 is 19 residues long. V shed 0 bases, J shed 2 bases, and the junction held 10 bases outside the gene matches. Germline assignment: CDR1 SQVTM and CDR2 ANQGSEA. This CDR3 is CSVEDQLAGGLKAYNEQFF. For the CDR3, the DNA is TGCAGCGTTGAAGATCAACTAGCGGGGGGGCTAAAGGCCTACAATGAGCAGTTCTTC.

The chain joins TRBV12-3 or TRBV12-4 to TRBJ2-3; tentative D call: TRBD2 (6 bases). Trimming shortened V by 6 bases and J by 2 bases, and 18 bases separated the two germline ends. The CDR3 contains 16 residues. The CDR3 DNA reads TGTGCCAGCAGCCCGGGACTCCCGCTTTCCACAGATACGCAGTATTTT. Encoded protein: CASSPGLPLSTDTQYF.

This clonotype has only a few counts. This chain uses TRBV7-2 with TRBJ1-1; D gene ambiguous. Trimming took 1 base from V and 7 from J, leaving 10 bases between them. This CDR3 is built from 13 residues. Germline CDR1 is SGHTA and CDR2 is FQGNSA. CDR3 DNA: TGTGCCAGCAGCTTAGAGTCGAAGATTGAAGCTTTCTTT. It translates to CASSLESKIEAFF.

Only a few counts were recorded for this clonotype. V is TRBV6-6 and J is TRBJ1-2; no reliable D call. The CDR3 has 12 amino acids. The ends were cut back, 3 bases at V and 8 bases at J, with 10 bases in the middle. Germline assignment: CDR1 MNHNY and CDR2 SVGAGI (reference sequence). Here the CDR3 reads CASSYLIQGYTF. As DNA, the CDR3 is TGTGCCAGCAGTTATTTGATCCAAGGCTACACCTTC.

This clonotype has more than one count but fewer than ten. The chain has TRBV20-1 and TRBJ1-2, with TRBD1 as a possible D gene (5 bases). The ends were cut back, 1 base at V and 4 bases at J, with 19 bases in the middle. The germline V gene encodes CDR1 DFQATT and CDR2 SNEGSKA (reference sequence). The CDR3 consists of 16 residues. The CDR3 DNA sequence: TGCAGTGCTAGAGGCCAAGCCGGCTTGGGGGTCTATGGCTACACCTTC. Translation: CSARGQAGLGVYGYTF.

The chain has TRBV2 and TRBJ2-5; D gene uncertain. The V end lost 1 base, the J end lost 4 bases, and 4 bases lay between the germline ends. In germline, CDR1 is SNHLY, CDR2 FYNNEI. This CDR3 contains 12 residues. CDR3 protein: CASSEVLETQYF. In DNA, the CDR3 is TGTGCCAGCAGTGAAGTGCTAGAGACCCAGTACTTC.

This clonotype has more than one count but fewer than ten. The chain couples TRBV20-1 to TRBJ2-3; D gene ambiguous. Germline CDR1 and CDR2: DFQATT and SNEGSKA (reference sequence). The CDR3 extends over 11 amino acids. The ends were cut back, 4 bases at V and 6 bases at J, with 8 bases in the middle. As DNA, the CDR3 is TGCAGTGCTATAGTATACGATACGCAGTATTTT. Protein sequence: CSAIVYDTQYF.

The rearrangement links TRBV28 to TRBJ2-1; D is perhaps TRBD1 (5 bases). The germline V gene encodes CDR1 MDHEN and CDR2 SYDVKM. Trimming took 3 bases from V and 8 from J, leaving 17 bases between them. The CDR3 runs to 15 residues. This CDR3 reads CASSFYRPPGDEQFF. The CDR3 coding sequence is TGTGCCAGCAGTTTTTACAGGCCGCCAGGCGATGAGCAGTTCTTC.

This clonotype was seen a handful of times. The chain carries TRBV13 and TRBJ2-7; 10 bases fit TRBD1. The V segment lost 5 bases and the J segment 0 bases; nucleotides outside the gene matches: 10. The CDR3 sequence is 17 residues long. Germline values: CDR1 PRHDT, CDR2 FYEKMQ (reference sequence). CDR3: CASSPKMDRGSSYEQYF. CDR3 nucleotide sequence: TGTGCCAGCAGCCCGAAAATGGACAGGGGGAGCTCCTACGAGCAGTACTTC.

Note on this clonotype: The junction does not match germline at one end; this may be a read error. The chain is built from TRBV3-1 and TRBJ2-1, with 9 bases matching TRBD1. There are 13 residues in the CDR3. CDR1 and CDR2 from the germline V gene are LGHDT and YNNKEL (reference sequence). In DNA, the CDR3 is TGTGCCAGCGGCCAGGACAGGGGAAGTTATCTGTTCTTC. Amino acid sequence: CASGQDRGSYLFF.